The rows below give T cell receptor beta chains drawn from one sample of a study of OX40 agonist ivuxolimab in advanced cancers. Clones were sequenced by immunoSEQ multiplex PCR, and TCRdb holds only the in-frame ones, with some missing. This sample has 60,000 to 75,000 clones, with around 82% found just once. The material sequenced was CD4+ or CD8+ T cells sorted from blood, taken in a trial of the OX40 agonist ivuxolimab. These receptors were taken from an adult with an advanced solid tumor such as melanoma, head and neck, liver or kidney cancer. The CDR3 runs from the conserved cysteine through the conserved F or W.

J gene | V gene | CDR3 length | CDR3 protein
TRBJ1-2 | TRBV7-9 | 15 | CASSPTGSKNYGYTF
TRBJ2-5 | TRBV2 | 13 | CASSEREGETQYF
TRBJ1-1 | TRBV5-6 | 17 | CASSLAGVSIMNTEAFF
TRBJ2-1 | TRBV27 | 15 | CASRTGQGTYNEQFF
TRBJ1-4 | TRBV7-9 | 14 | CASSLRANNEKLFF
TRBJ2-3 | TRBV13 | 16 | CASSFGTSGAQDTQYF
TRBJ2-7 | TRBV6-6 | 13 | CASGGPGSYEQYF
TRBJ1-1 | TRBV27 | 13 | CASSLRANTEAFF
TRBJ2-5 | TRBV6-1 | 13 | CASAGLGLETQYF
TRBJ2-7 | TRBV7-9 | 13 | CASSLGRLSEQYF
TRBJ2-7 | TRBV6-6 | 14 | CASCIGGPTYEQYF
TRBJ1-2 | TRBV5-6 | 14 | CASSEGQGKYGYTF
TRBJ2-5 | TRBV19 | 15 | CASSESGAGTETQYF
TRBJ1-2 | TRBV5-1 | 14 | CASSSEGANYGYTF
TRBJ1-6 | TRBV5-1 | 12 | CASSPGDSPLHF
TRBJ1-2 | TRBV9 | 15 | CASSVTGGASYGYTF
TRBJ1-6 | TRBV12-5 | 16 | CASGLSTGSYNSPLHF
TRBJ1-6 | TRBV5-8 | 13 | CASSLDGLSPLHF
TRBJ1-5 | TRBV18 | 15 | CASSRDRGSNQPQHF
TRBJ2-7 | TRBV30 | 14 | CAWSVSGGSYEQYF
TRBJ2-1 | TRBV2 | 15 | CASSGPGQRPDEQFF
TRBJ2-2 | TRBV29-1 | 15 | CSVGLGTGGTGELFF
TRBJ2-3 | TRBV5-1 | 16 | CASSGGTSGRTDTQYF
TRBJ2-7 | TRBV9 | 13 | CAGAAGGYYEQYF
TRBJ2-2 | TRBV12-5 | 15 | CASGVTGVHPGELFF
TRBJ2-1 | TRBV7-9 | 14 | CASSSRGGVDEQFF
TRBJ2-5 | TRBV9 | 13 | CASSLGRRETQYF
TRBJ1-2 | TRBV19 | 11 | CASGTGYGYTF
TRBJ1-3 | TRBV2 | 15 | CASSARGPPGNTIYF
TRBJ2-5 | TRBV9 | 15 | CASSPGTANQETQYF
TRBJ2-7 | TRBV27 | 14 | CASSWNRGIGEQYF
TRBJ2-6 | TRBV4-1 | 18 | CASSQVESASSGANVLTF
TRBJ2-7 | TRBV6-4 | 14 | CASIPTGSHGEQYF
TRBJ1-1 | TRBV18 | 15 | CASSPNREGNTEAFF
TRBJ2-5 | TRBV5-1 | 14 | CASSLGSGEETQYF
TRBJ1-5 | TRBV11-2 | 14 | CASSSTDGNQPQHF
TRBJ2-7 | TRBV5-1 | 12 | CASSGGVYEQYF
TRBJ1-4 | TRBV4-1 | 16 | CASSLEGVGGSEKLFF
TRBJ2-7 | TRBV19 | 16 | CASSIAAGTPAYEQYF
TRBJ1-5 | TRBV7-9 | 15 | CASSLVGVGNQPQHF
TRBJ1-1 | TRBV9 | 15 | CASSVGGAVNTEAFF
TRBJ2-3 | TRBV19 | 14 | CASRQRGGTDTQYF
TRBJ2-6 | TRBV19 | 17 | CASSIKRGASGANVLTF
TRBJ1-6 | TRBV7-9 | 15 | CASSSKGQLNSPLHF
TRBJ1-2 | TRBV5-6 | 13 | CASSFQAAGGYTF
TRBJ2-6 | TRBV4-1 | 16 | CASSPWISSGANVLTF
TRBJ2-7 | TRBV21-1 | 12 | CASNSGTLEQYF
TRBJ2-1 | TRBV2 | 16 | CASRTERGGSYNEQFF
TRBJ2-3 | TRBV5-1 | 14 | CASSLRQITDTQYF
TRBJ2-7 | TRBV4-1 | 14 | CASSQDPRWNEQYF
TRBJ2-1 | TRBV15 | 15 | CATSYRGGGYNEQFF
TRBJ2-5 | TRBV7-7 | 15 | CASSLVGVGTSAQYF
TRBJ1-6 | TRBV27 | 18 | CASSLSRRGALRDSPLHF
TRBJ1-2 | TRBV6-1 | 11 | CASNEVYGYTF